A selection of T cell receptor beta chains follows, all from one sample in a study of T-cell memory formation after mild COVID-19. One entry per CDR3 protein, called by TCRdb with MiXCR from the 5' RACE reads. The table has roughly 600,000 distinct CDR3 sequences, roughly 18% seen once. The material sequenced was PBMCs or a T cell subset sorted from them (not recorded which). The receptors shown here come from an adult woman who had mild COVID-19 (a few samples of this study predate the infection). Cell type and time point are not known. Each CDR3 is given with its conserved first and last residue. A D gene is named only where the DNA matches it firmly. Size is omitted from some rows. Given values are once, few, many or a class for expanded clones.

clone_size: NA
j_call: TRBJ1-1
v_call: TRBV5-1
d_call: TRBD1
cdr3_aa: CASSSLGGQFTTEALF
cdr3_nt: TGCGCCAGCAGCTCACTGGGGGGACAGTTTACCACTGAAGCTTTATTT

clone_size: NA
j_call: TRBJ2-1
v_call: TRBV27
d_call: TRBD2
cdr3_aa: CASASLPGLAGGNEQFF
cdr3_nt: TGTGCCAGCGCAAGTTTACCCGGACTAGCGGGAGGGAATGAGCAGTTCTTC

clone_size: few
j_call: TRBJ1-6
v_call: TRBV6-2/TRBV6-3
d_call: NA
cdr3_aa: CASSSTVPGNSPLHF
cdr3_nt: TGTGCCAGCAGTTCGACAGTACCTGGTAATTCACCCCTCCACTTT

clone_size: many
j_call: TRBJ2-1
v_call: TRBV5-5
d_call: TRBD2
cdr3_aa: CASSLGLAANNEQFF
cdr3_nt: TGTGCCAGCAGCTTGGGACTAGCGGCAAACAATGAGCAGTTCTTC

clone_size: NA
j_call: TRBJ2-7
v_call: TRBV5-1
d_call: TRBD1
cdr3_aa: CASSVTGDYEQYF
cdr3_nt: TGCGCCAGCAGCGTAACAGGGGACTACGAGCAGTACTTC

clone_size: few
j_call: TRBJ2-3
v_call: TRBV4-2
d_call: TRBD2
cdr3_aa: CASSQDGPWGGSTDTQYF
cdr3_nt: TGTGCCAGCAGCCAAGATGGGCCATGGGGAGGGTCTACAGATACGCAGTATTTT

clone_size: NA
j_call: TRBJ2-7
v_call: TRBV4-1
d_call: NA
cdr3_aa: CASSNRPNYEQYF
cdr3_nt: TGCGCCAGCAGCAACCGACCGAACTACGAGCAGTACTTC

clone_size: NA
j_call: TRBJ1-2
v_call: TRBV5-6
d_call: TRBD1
cdr3_aa: CASSKGQGPGYTF
cdr3_nt: TGTGCCAGCAGCAAGGGACAGGGTCCGGGCTACACCTTC

clone_size: NA
j_call: TRBJ1-1
v_call: TRBV20-1
d_call: NA
cdr3_aa: CSARDHGDGAEAFF
cdr3_nt: TGCAGTGCTAGAGATCATGGAGATGGGGCTGAAGCTTTCTTT

clone_size: NA
j_call: TRBJ1-1
v_call: TRBV24-1
d_call: TRBD1
cdr3_aa: CATSIKGAFGTEAFF
cdr3_nt: TGTGCCACCAGTATTAAGGGGGCGTTTGGCACTGAAGCTTTCTTT

clone_size: NA
j_call: TRBJ2-3
v_call: TRBV6-6
d_call: NA
cdr3_aa: CASRRANGDTQYF
cdr3_nt: TGTGCCAGCCGGAGGGCAAACGGAGATACGCAGTATTTT

clone_size: NA
j_call: TRBJ1-1
v_call: TRBV9
d_call: TRBD1
cdr3_aa: CASSVTGGTEAFF
cdr3_nt: TGTGCCAGCAGCGTTACAGGGGGCACTGAAGCTTTCTTT